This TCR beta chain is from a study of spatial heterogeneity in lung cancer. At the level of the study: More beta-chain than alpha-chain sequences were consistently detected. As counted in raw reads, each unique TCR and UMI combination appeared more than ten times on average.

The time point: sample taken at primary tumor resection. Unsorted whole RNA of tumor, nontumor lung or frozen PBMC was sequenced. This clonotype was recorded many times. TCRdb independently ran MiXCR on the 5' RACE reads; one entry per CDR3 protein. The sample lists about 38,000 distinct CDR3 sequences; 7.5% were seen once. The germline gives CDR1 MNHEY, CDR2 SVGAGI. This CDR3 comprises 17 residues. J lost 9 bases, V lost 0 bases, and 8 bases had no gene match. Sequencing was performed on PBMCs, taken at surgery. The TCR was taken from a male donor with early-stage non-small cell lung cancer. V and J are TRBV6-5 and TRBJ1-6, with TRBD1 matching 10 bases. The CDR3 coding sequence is TGTGCCAGCAGTTACTCGCAATCGGGACAGGGGACTTCACCCCTCCACTTT. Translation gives CASSYSQSGQGTSPLHF.